This T cell receptor (beta chain) was profiled in a study of T cell responses to AZD1222 COVID-19 vaccine. Sequencing was performed with immunoSEQ multiplex PCR; in TCRdb, only in-frame clones are kept and a portion is missing. The data contain 95,000 to 130,000 clones, roughly nine tenths of them seen just once; the ten biggest clones take up 6.5% to 9%. The ends were cut back, 6 bases at V and 4 bases at J, with 13 bases in the middle. This CDR3 comprises 13 residues. The germline V gene has CDR1 MNHEY and CDR2 SVGAGI. This rearrangement joins TRBV6-5 to TRBJ2-7, with D tentatively TRBD2 (6 bases). This specimen was peripheral blood, taken on day 0 of AZD1222 vaccination. This TCR was sampled from an adult in good health. As DNA, the CDR3 is TGTGCCAGCAGCCGCGGGACGGAATACGAGCAGTACTTC. Translated, it gives CASSRGTEYEQYF.